This TCR beta chain was retrieved from a study of T-cell memory formation after mild COVID-19 listed by TCRdb under 2021. Regarding the study in general: TCR sequence clusters from the two donors were found to be largely donor specific. In a couple of donors, T-cell clones that expanded and contracted after mild COVID-19 were tracked by sequencing TCRalpha and TCRbeta repertoires over time. Two young, previously healthy adult volunteers, one female and one male, were included in the cohort. Findings and caveats that apply to the study as a whole: Only a couple of mild cases were covered in the study, and larger cohorts including severe cases with pre-infection samples were considered necessary. SARS-CoV-2 specificity was not confirmed for the second-wave clones peaking on day 37. Balanced CD4/CD8 phenotypes were observed for clones contracting from day 15 to 85, whereas a bias towards CD4+ was observed for a second wave of clones expanding from day 15 to 37. Some responding clones were detected in pre-infection memory, suggesting pre-existing cross-reactive memory T cells joined the SARS-CoV-2 response. Contracting CD4+ clones were located mainly in the CM and EM memory subsets, whereas CD8+ clones were found to be enriched in EMRA.

This clonotype was observed many times. This receptor's antigen is unknown. No much larger clone is present one base from it, and per-base qualities are unavailable. From cysteine to phenylalanine, the CDR3 is 16 amino acids long. CDR3 DNA is the only sequence kept; it has 48 bases, read in frame from the first base. Between the V and J ends, shortened by 6 bases and 5 bases respectively, the junction contains 19 bases. TCRdb names Illumina NovaSeq 6000 as the instrument used. cDNA libraries for TCRalpha and TCRbeta were prepared by 5'RACE using constant-segment primers, with sample barcodes and unique molecular identifiers added. Trizol reagent was used to extract RNA from every sample. The libraries were amplified in two PCR steps, and the second step added a second sample barcode and Illumina TruSeq adapters. Libraries were sequenced on an Illumina NovaSeq with 2 x 150 bp paired-end reads. In the source study's methods: With migec v1.2.7, reads were demultiplexed and then collapsed into UMI-guided consensus sequences. Using mixcr v2.1.11, UMI consensuses were aligned to TRA and TRB V and J templates and then assembled into clonotypes. Expanded or contracted clonotypes were those called significant by both edgeR and NoisET, with noise models trained on biological replicates. For edgeR calls, a false discovery rate-adjusted p below 0.01 and a log2 fold-change threshold of 1 were applied. As an exploratory analysis of dynamics, max-normalized trajectories of the 1000 most abundant clonotypes were examined with PCA combined with hierarchical clustering. The CD4 or CD8 phenotype of responding clones was assigned using the separately sequenced CD4+ and CD8+ repertoires. The public sequencing data were trimmed at Q25 with fastp and processed into clonotypes with MiXCR by TCRdb, which kept only in-frame beta chains. Every entry covers one CDR3 protein and lists the most common genes and DNA from its rows. For this entry, the V and J calls and clone size follow TCRdb and not the study's own pipeline. This sample gives 30,000 to 45,000 distinct CDR3 sequences in total; 11% of them show up just once. Together, the top ten hold under 30% of the sample.

Ficoll-Paque density gradient centrifugation was used to isolate PBMCs. In this chain, TRBV12-3 or TRBV12-4 is recombined with TRBJ2-2; TRBD1 could be the D gene, as 5 bases match. This TCR was sampled from a man aged 18-30 years who had mild COVID-19 (a few samples of this study predate the infection). The sample titles of this study are shuffled in the database, so cell type and time point are left out; the donor was told from shared clones. Material: PBMCs or a T cell subset sorted from them (not recorded which). The DNA sequence reads TGTGCCAGCAGCCCAACCAGGGCCTTCGGGACCGGGGAGCTGTTTTTT. Its coded protein is CASSPTRAFGTGELFF.